The 14 T cell receptor beta chains presented below share a single source sample, sequenced in a study of cytomegalovirus exposure and HLA in healthy donors. 13 Jbeta primers and 60 Vbeta primers were used for the PCR. Assay: immunoSEQ multiplex PCR; the TCRdb copy retains only in-frame clones and omits some. The sample carries about 160,000 clones, approximately 82% recorded once. Sequenced material: PBMCs. Every receptor here comes from a man over 45 in good health and CMV-seropositive.

This clone was recorded a few times. This rearrangement joins TRBV7-3 to TRBJ2-1, with a tentative D call TRBD1 (5 bases). CDR1 is SGHTA, CDR2 FQGTGA, per germline. CDR3 length equals 14 residues. V lost 2 bases and J lost 0, with 5 bases in between. The CDR3 loop is CASSLDSSYNEQFF. As DNA, the CDR3 is TGTGCCAGCAGCTTAGACAGCTCCTACAATGAGCAGTTCTTC.

V gene TRBV18 combines with J gene TRBJ1-1; the match to TRBD1 covers 8 bases. Unmatched junction bases numbered 8, after V lost 4 bases and J lost 4 bases. Germline loops: CDR1 KGHSH, CDR2 LQKENI. The CDR3 extends over 15 amino acids. The CDR3 bases are TGTGCCAGCTCACTAGCCAGACAGGGGACCACTGAAGCTTTCTTT. Translation: CASSLARQGTTEAFF. Complete variable domain (other parts from reference TRBV18 and TRBJ1-1): NAGVMQNPRHLVRRRGQEARLRCSPMKGHSHVYWYRQLPEEGLKFMVYLQKENIIDESGMPKERFSAEFPKEGPSILRIQQVVRGDSAAYFCASSLARQGTTEAFFGQGTRLTVV.

To note about this clone: This sample also contains other DNA sequences that code for the same CDR3. The V gene is TRBV6-1, the J gene TRBJ2-7; TRBD2 is a possible D gene (6 bases). Germline lookup yields CDR1 MNHNS and CDR2 SASEGT. The CDR3 has 13 amino acids. As DNA, the CDR3 is TGCGCCAGCAAATGGGACTTCCAGGACGAGCAGTACGTC. It specifies CASKWDFQDEQYV.

The gene calls are TRBV5-1 and TRBJ2-5, with 8 nucleotides matching TRBD1. Germline CDR1 is SGHRS and CDR2 is YFSETQ. The CDR3 contains 15 residues. J lost 2 bases, V lost 4 bases, and 7 bases had no gene match. This CDR3 reads CASSELQGAQETQYF. DNA for the CDR3: TGCGCCAGCAGCGAACTCCAGGGGGCTCAAGAGACCCAGTACTTC.

This clone was counted once. The chain is built from TRBV30 and TRBJ2-1; D gene ambiguous. The CDR3 runs to 12 residues. Germline-derived CDR1 and CDR2 are GTSNPN and SVGIG (reference sequence). Between the trimmed V and J ends, which lost 5 bases and 5 bases, there was a span of 10 bases. CDR3 DNA sequence: TGTGCCTGGGCCCAGACTCACAATGAGCAGTTCTTC. Amino acid sequence: CAWAQTHNEQFF.

The J gene is TRBJ2-5, the V gene TRBV30, with TRBD2 matching 10 bases. The junction had 10 bases not matched to a gene; V was cut back by 4 bases and J by 5 bases. The CDR3 length is 15 residues. Germline CDR1 reads GTSNPN; CDR2 reads SVGIG (reference sequence). CDR3 protein: CAWTTGAGGRETQYF. CDR3 DNA sequence: TGTGCCTGGACCACCGGAGCGGGAGGGCGGGAGACCCAGTACTTC. The entire variable domain, with the rest obtained from reference TRBV30 and TRBJ2-5, is as follows: SQTIHQWPATLVQPVGSPLSLECTVEGTSNPNLYWYRQAAGRGLQLLFYSVGIGQISSEVPQNLSASRPQDRQFILSSKKLLLSDSGFYLCAWTTGAGGRETQYFGPGTRLLVL.

The V call is TRBV6-1, the J call TRBJ2-7; TRBD2 matches 9 bases. Germline-derived CDR1 and CDR2 are MNHNS and SASEGT. The CDR3 runs 14 residues. The ends lost 5 bases at V and 3 bases at J; junction bases unmatched: 5. CDR3: CASSSAAGGYEQYV. In DNA, the CDR3 is TGTGCCAGCAGTTCGGCAGCGGGAGGCTACGAGCAGTACGTC.

Here the CDR3 DNA reads TGTGCCAGCAGCCAAACGGTAGCGGGGGGGATCTTTGACACAGATACGCAGTATTTT. Translated, it gives CASSQTVAGGIFDTDTQYF. This chain connects TRBV14 to TRBJ2-3, with 11 bases fitting TRBD2. This CDR3 comprises 19 residues. Germline V gives CDR1 SGHDN, CDR2 FVKESK. The trim removed 2 bases at V and 2 bases at J, leaving 12 bases unmatched.

V gene TRBV7-9 combines with J gene TRBJ2-7; 8 bases match TRBD1. Germline V gene lookup returns CDR1 SEHNR and CDR2 FQNEAQ (reference sequence). CDR3 length: 15 residues. V shed 8 bases, J shed 0 bases, and the junction held 9 bases outside the gene matches. As DNA, the CDR3 is TGTGCCAGCGCAAAAGGACAGGGTAGCTCCTACGAGCAGTACTTC. This translates into CASAKGQGSSYEQYF.

The chain is built from TRBV9 and TRBJ2-1, with 8 bases that match TRBD2. Trimming took 0 bases from V and 5 from J; bases not matched to a gene: 1. The CDR3 totals 14 residues. Germline V gene sequence: CDR1 SGDLS, CDR2 YYNGEE. This CDR3 is CASSVAGLDNEQFF. The DNA of the CDR3 is TGTGCCAGCAGCGTAGCGGGACTAGACAATGAGCAGTTCTTC.

The chain joins TRBV7-6 to TRBJ2-3; 7 positions match TRBD2. The CDR3 is 16 amino acids. The trim removed 1 base at V and 2 bases at J, leaving 6 bases unmatched. Germline loops: CDR1 SGHVS, CDR2 FNYEAQ. CDR3 nucleotides: TGTGCCAGCAGCTTAGGGTTAGCGGGTATCACAGATACGCAGTATTTT. It translates to CASSLGLAGITDTQYF.

The rearrangement joins TRBV29-1 to TRBJ1-2, with 9 bases that match TRBD1. V gave up 6 bases and J gave up 7 bases; unmatched junction bases: 12. The CDR3 contains 14 residues. Germline-derived CDR1 and CDR2 are SQVTM and ANQGSEA. The CDR3 loop is CSVVTGGSRFGYTF. CDR3 in DNA: TGCAGCGTAGTGACAGGGGGAAGCAGGTTTGGCTACACCTTC.

The chain couples TRBV18 to TRBJ1-3, with TRBD1 as a possible D gene (6 bases). V lost 3 bases to trimming and J lost 0 bases, with 15 bases between them. The germline gives CDR1 KGHSH, CDR2 LQKENI. The CDR3 contains 17 residues. CDR3 protein: CASSPSGTSGSGNTIYF. In DNA form, the CDR3 reads TGTGCCAGCTCACCCTCGGGGACAAGCGGCTCTGGAAACACCATATATTTT.

The gene calls are TRBV29-1 and TRBJ2-2, with TRBD1 matching 7 bases. The germline V gene encodes CDR1 SQVTM and CDR2 ANQGSEA. Trimming cost V 4 bases and J 1 base; bases outside gene matches: 3. This CDR3 is 14 amino acids long. In DNA form, the CDR3 reads TGCAGCGTTGGTAGGACAGGGAACACCGGGGAGCTGTTTTTT. It yields the protein CSVGRTGNTGELFF.